This record concerns one T cell receptor beta chain sequence. Only in-frame clones appear in the TCRdb table, and some are missing; sequencing was by immunoSEQ multiplex PCR. The sample lists about 110,000 clones; about nine tenths were seen once. The CDR3 loop spans 18 amino acids. The J segment lost 2 bases and the V segment lost 4 bases, leaving 8 bases of the junction unmatched. CDR1 is KGHDR, CDR2 SFDVKD, per germline. This entry is derived from a study of blood T cell repertoires in COVID-19. Sequencing input: peripheral blood. The receptor's source is a woman in her fifties or sixties with acute or convalescent COVID-19. The chain uses TRBV24-1 and TRBJ2-3; TRBD2 matches 13 bases. The CDR3 DNA sequence: TGTGCCACCAGTGAGGTAGGGACTAGCGGGATGATCACAGATACGCAGTATTTT. Translated, it gives CATSEVGTSGMITDTQYF.